These T cell receptor beta chains were read from a single sample in a study of beta chain features in type 1 diabetes. TCRdb keeps only in-frame clones here, not all; method: immunoSEQ multiplex PCR. The sample yields hundreds of thousands of clones, over 9.5% seen once. Sequencing was performed on naive CD4+ T cells from blood. Receptors were obtained from a young man in good health. The CDR3 runs from the conserved cysteine through the conserved F or W. The D gene is left open where the match is weak. Clone size is not always given. Where it is, it says once, few, many or a class for expanded clones.

TRBJ2-3	NA	NA	TRBV25-1	TGTGCCAGCAGTGACCTTGGAGGGAGCACAGATACGCAGTATTTT	CASSDLGGSTDTQYF
TRBJ2-7	TRBD1	NA	TRBV5-4	TGTGCCAGCAGCGGAAACAGGGGAGAGCAGTACTTC	CASSGNRGEQYF
TRBJ2-1	TRBD1	NA	TRBV7-9	TGTGCCAGCACCGTAAACCGGGACAGCGAAATTCTCTACAATGAGCAGTTCTTC	CASTVNRDSEILYNEQFF
TRBJ2-1	NA	NA	TRBV9	TGTGCCAGCAGCGTAGCGGGAGACTACAATGAGCAGTTCTTC	CASSVAGDYNEQFF
TRBJ1-6	NA	NA	TRBV18	TGTGCCAGCTCACCAAGTTCGGGTGATTCACCCCTCCACTTT	CASSPSSGDSPLHF
TRBJ2-7	TRBD1	NA	TRBV4-2	TGTGCCAGCAGCCCTCGACAGACGGGACAGCAACTCTACGAGCAGTACTTC	CASSPRQTGQQLYEQYF
TRBJ2-1	NA	NA	TRBV13	TGTGCCAGCAGCTTAGGCGGCTCCTACAATGAGCAGTTCTTC	CASSLGGSYNEQFF
TRBJ2-1	TRBD2	NA	TRBV6-5	TGTGCCAGCAGCCAGACTAGCGCAGGGTGGGAGCAGTTCTTC	CASSQTSAGWEQFF
TRBJ2-7	TRBD1	NA	TRBV7-9	TGTGCCAGCAGCCGGGACAGCCACTACGAGCAGTACTTC	CASSRDSHYEQYF
TRBJ2-2	NA	few	TRBV29-1	TGCAGCGTTGTTCCATCCCTACTGAACACCGGGGAGCTGTTTTTT	CSVVPSLLNTGELFF
TRBJ1-2	NA	few	TRBV28	TGTGCCAGCAGTTTTCCTACCTATGGCTACACCTTC	CASSFPTYGYTF
TRBJ1-5	NA	NA	TRBV9	TGTGCCAGCAGCGTATCCCCAGATTTTGGGGCTAATCAGCCCCAGCATTTT	CASSVSPDFGANQPQHF
TRBJ1-2	NA	NA	TRBV19	TGTGCCAGTAGTGATGGCAGGGCGATTGGCTACACCTTC	CASSDGRAIGYTF
TRBJ2-5	NA	NA	TRBV5-8	TGTGCCAGCAGCTTGTGGGCAGAGACCCAGTACTTC	CASSLWAETQYF
TRBJ2-3	NA	NA	TRBV7-8	TGTGCCAGCAGCTTAGCTAGACGACACCCTCATACGCAGTATTTT	CASSLARRHPHTQYF
TRBJ1-1	NA	NA	TRBV7-2	TGTGCCAGCACCACCTTGGCTCGGCAGGGGAACACTGAAGCTTTCTTT	CASTTLARQGNTEAFF
TRBJ2-1	NA	few	TRBV7-3	TGTGCCAGCAGCCGTGGGGTGCGGCGGAGGTTCTACAATGAGCAGTTCTTC	CASSRGVRRRFYNEQFF
TRBJ2-2	NA	few	TRBV4-1	TGCGCCAGCAGCCGGTACGAGGAGTCCGGGGAGCTGTTTTTT	CASSRYEESGELFF
TRBJ1-5	NA	few	TRBV7-2	TGTGCCAGCAGCTTAGGGTCGGGGTTAGGGCAGCCCCAGCATTTT	CASSLGSGLGQPQHF
TRBJ1-1	TRBD1	few	TRBV30	TGTGCCTGGAGTCCAGGGGGCACTGAAGCTTTCTTT	CAWSPGGTEAFF
TRBJ2-1	TRBD2	few	TRBV5-1	TGCGCCAGCAGCTTCGGACTAGCGGGAGGTGTTTACAATGAGCAGTTCTTC	CASSFGLAGGVYNEQFF
TRBJ1-5	NA	few	TRBV7-8	TGTGCCAGCAGCTTAGGGGTCCGGAACAGGGGCAATCAGCCCCAGCATTTT	CASSLGVRNRGNQPQHF
TRBJ2-7	TRBD1	NA	TRBV4-2	TGTGCCAGCAGCCAAGTTGGACCGACAGGGGCGGGCGAGCAGTACTTC	CASSQVGPTGAGEQYF
TRBJ2-6	TRBD1	many	TRBV6-4	TGTGCCAGCAGTGCTCAGGGGGCGCGGGGGGCCAACGTCCTGACTTTC	CASSAQGARGANVLTF
TRBJ2-5	TRBD2	NA	TRBV7-9	TGTGCCAGCAGCTTACGGTTCGGGGGGCAAGAGACCCAGTACTTC	CASSLRFGGQETQYF
TRBJ2-1	NA	few	TRBV15	TGTGCCACCAGCACCGGCCCTAGCTCCTACAATGAGCAGTTCTTC	CATSTGPSSYNEQFF
TRBJ2-5	NA	once	TRBV30	TGTGCCTGGATGCAGGGAAACCAAGAGACCCAGTACTTC	CAWMQGNQETQYF
TRBJ2-5	NA	few	TRBV30	TGTGCCTGGAGTGTGAGGCTTCAAGAGACCCAGTACTTC	CAWSVRLQETQYF
TRBJ2-1	TRBD2	NA	TRBV7-2	TGTGCCAGCAGCCTCGGGACTAGGAATGAGCAGTTCTTC	CASSLGTRNEQFF
TRBJ2-5	NA	NA	TRBV5-6	TGTGCCAGCAGCGCCCGGGACACTCTTCAAGAGACCCAGTACTTC	CASSARDTLQETQYF
TRBJ2-1	TRBD1	few	TRBV18	TGTGCCAGCTCACCTCGGGACAGGGGCAATGAGCAGTTCTTC	CASSPRDRGNEQFF
TRBJ2-1	NA	few	TRBV7-8	TGTGCCAGCAGCTCGAGACGGGTTTCCTACAATGAGCAGTTCTTC	CASSSRRVSYNEQFF
TRBJ2-2	TRBD2	NA	TRBV28	TGTGCCAGCAGTTCCGGACTAGCGGGATATTTCGCGAACACCGGGGAGCTGTTTTTT	CASSSGLAGYFANTGELFF
TRBJ2-7	TRBD2	NA	TRBV5-1	TGCGCCAGCAGCTATGGACCCGGGACTAGCGAGGAGCAGTACTTC	CASSYGPGTSEEQYF
TRBJ2-3	NA	few	TRBV9	TGTGCCAGCAGCGTAGTTTGGCGCACAGATACGCAGTATTTT	CASSVVWRTDTQYF
TRBJ2-5	TRBD2	few	TRBV25-1	TGTGCCAGCAGTGTTTTTAGCGGGGGAGGGATCCAAGAGACCCAGTACTTC	CASSVFSGGGIQETQYF
TRBJ2-7	TRBD2	NA	TRBV5-1	TGCGCCAGCAGGGGGACTAGCGGGAGCCCCTACGAGCAGTACTTC	CASRGTSGSPYEQYF
TRBJ2-6	NA	NA	TRBV6-1	TGTGCCACCACAAGTGTGGGGCCCGGGGCCAACGTCCTGACTTTC	CATTSVGPGANVLTF
TRBJ2-3	TRBD2	NA	TRBV29-1	TGCAGCGTTGATACTAGCGGAGCCGGCACAGATACGCAGTATTTT	CSVDTSGAGTDTQYF
TRBJ1-2	NA	few	TRBV27	TGTGCCAGCAGTTTTCTGCCGGCCAGGAACTATGGCTACACCTTC	CASSFLPARNYGYTF
TRBJ2-5	TRBD2	few	TRBV4-1	TGCGCCAGCAGCCAAGTTGGACTAGCGGGAGAGACCCAGTACTTC	CASSQVGLAGETQYF
TRBJ2-3	TRBD1	few	TRBV5-4	TGTGCCAGCAGCACCGGACAGGGAAGGGATACGCAGTATTTT	CASSTGQGRDTQYF
TRBJ1-1	NA	few	TRBV30	TGTGCCTGGAGTGTTGGAGGGCTGGTGAACACTGAAGCTTTCTTT	CAWSVGGLVNTEAFF
TRBJ2-7	TRBD2	NA	TRBV29-1	TGCAGCGTTGAAGTCGCAGCGGGAGGGCGGGGGAACGAGCAGTACTTC	CSVEVAAGGRGNEQYF
TRBJ1-3	NA	NA	TRBV7-2	TGTGCCAGCAGCACAGCTCCCGCAGTATCTGGAAACACCATATATTTT	CASSTAPAVSGNTIYF
TRBJ1-4	TRBD1	NA	TRBV28	TGTGCCAGCAGTAGAGGGACAGCTGCTAATGAAAAACTGTTTTTT	CASSRGTAANEKLFF
TRBJ2-7	TRBD2	NA	TRBV30	TGTGCCTGGAGGACTAGCGGGGGTACCTACGAGCAGTACTTC	CAWRTSGGTYEQYF
TRBJ2-3	TRBD2	once	TRBV14	TGTGCCAGCAGCCAAGGAAAGGGACTAGGAGGCACAGATACGCAGTATTTT	CASSQGKGLGGTDTQYF
TRBJ2-3	TRBD1	few	TRBV10-3	TGTGCCATCACCCGGGACAGTAGCACAGATACGCAGTATTTT	CAITRDSSTDTQYF
TRBJ2-7	NA	NA	TRBV19	TGTGCCAGTAGCAAACGGGTCACCGGAGAGCAGTACTTC	CASSKRVTGEQYF
TRBJ2-1	TRBD2	few	TRBV4-3	TGCGCCAGCAGCCAGGGGACTAGCGGATACAATGAGCAGTTCTTC	CASSQGTSGYNEQFF
TRBJ2-7	NA	NA	TRBV6-1	TGTGCCAGCAGTGAAGTAGTCTACTACGAGCAGTACTTC	CASSEVVYYEQYF
TRBJ2-7	NA	few	TRBV27	TGTGCCAGCAGTATAGGACACCGTCGGTCGCAGTACTTC	CASSIGHRRSQYF
TRBJ2-1	NA	NA	TRBV4-2	TGTGCCAGCAGCCAAGAGATCAGAAACAATGAGCAGTTCTTC	CASSQEIRNNEQFF